The clone carrying this T cell receptor beta chain was counted a few times. The antigen is unknown. The CDR3 runs to 16 residues. V lost 5 bases to trimming and J lost 4 bases, with 17 bases between them. Germline-derived CDR1 and CDR2 are SGHTA and FQGNSA. TCR cDNA was made by 5'RACE template switching, adding a universal primer site and UMIs. One entry per CDR3 protein, called by TCRdb with MiXCR from the 5' RACE reads. In the table there are under 400,000 distinct CDR3 sequences, 11% of which are singletons. This entry comes from a study of T cells after yellow fever vaccination. Study-wide context: It was SMART-Seq v4 Ultra Low Input that prepared the fractions with low cell numbers. Notes on the study in general: Only a small proportion of the clonotypes turned up in both the CD4 and the CD8 compartments, likely arising from convergent recombination.

This receptor was identified in a man aged 18 to 29 who received the YFV17D yellow fever vaccine. The starting material was PBMCs, obtained on the day of the first yellow fever vaccination. V and J are TRBV7-2 and TRBJ1-4; D is possibly TRBD1 (6 bases). CDR3 region: CASSIRLGADNEKLFF. CDR3 in DNA: TGTGCCAGCAGCATCCGACTGGGGGCAGATAATGAAAAACTGTTTTTT.